Listed here is a single T cell receptor beta chain. There are 15 residues in the CDR3. CDR1 and CDR2 from the germline V gene are SQVTM and ANQGSEA. The V segment lost 7 bases and the J segment 6 bases; nucleotides outside the gene matches: 7. While infection was still active, Seattle patients were enrolled and then followed longitudinally. As processed by the authors: Reference gene primer amplification yielded estimated nucleated cell counts. TCRdb's copy holds only in-frame clones and misses some; the assay was immunoSEQ multiplex PCR. That table furnishes V, J and clone size, whereas the DNA furnished D and trimming. This sample has approximately 59,000 clones; 70% to 90% occur once, and the top ten carry roughly 29%. This entry belongs to a study of blood T cell repertoires in COVID-19. In the study overall: The United States, Italy and Spain supplied acute and convalescent COVID-19 samples.

This chain links TRBV29-1 with TRBJ2-3; 16 bases align to TRBD2. Input material: peripheral blood. This clonotype was obtained from a man aged 55-75 years with COVID-19, enrolled during active disease. CDR3 region: CSAPGLAGGRDTQYF. CDR3 DNA sequence: TGCAGCGCGCCGGGACTAGCGGGAGGGCGGGATACGCAGTATTTT.